This paragraph covers one T cell receptor beta chain sequence. The entry originates in a study of patients and donors after allogeneic stem cell transplantation. CDR1 LGHNA and CDR2 YSLEER come from the germline V gene. J lost 4 bases, V lost 0 bases, and 11 bases had no gene match. This CDR3 has 17 residues. TCRdb ran MiXCR on the RT-PCR reads and lists one entry per CDR3 protein. The data contain tens of thousands of distinct CDR3 sequences, about 44% of them seen just once; the ten biggest clones take up 60% to 75%. The sequence derives from a human donor who was either an allogeneic HSCT recipient or a stem cell or donor lymphocyte infusion donor (not recorded which). It is not recorded whose cells these are; they may come from a transplant donor. This chain joins TRBV4-3 and TRBJ1-1; 7 bases line up with TRBD1. Sequencing was carried out using blood, either unsorted or a sorted T cell fraction (not recorded which). The CDR3: CASSQDLTGARGTEAFF. Here the CDR3 DNA reads TGCGCCAGCAGCCAAGATCTTACAGGGGCGCGGGGCACTGAAGCTTTCTTT.